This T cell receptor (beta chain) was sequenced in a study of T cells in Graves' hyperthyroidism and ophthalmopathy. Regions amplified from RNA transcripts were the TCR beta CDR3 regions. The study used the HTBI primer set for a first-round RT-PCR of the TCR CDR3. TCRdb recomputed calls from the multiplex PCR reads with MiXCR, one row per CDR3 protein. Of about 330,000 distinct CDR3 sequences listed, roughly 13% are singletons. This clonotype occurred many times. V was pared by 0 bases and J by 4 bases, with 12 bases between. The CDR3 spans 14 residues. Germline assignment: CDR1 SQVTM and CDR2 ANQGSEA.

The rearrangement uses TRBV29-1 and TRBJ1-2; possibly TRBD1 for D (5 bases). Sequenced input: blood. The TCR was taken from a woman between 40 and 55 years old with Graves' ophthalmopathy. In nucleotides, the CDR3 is TGCAGCGTTGAAGATCGTCAGGGAACCTATGGCTACACCTTC. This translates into CSVEDRQGTYGYTF.